The 20 T cell receptor beta chains given below trace back to one sample, sequenced in a study of cytomegalovirus exposure and HLA in healthy donors. PCR primers comprised 60 Vbeta and 13 Jbeta primers. Using immunoSEQ multiplex PCR, the repertoire was profiled, and TCRdb retains in-frame clones only, with some absent. The sample carries about 240,000 clones, around 81% recorded once. Sequencing was carried out using PBMCs. The origin of the receptors is a woman aged 60-70 years in good health and CMV-seropositive.

The chain carries TRBV2 and TRBJ1-2; 9 bases are a match to TRBD1. The CDR3 is 16 residues long. V was pared by 6 bases and J by 2 bases, with 10 bases of the junction left unmatched. The germline V gene encodes CDR1 SNHLY and CDR2 FYNNEI. The CDR3 loop reads CASSRSGTGSNYGYTF. The CDR3 DNA reads as TGTGCCAGCAGCAGATCCGGGACAGGGTCCAACTATGGCTACACCTTC.

The gene calls are TRBV4-1 and TRBJ2-7; possible D gene TRBD1, 5 bases. CDR1 is MGHRA, CDR2 YSYEKL, per germline. The CDR3 totals 16 residues. The V gene lost 1 base and the J gene lost 0 bases, with 13 bases spanning the gap. The CDR3 protein is CASSQAAPQDSYEQYF. CDR3 coding DNA: TGCGCCAGCAGCCAAGCGGCACCACAGGACTCCTACGAGCAGTACTTC.

The genes are TRBV10-2 and TRBJ1-5; D may be TRBD1 (5 bases). This CDR3 comprises 13 residues. Trimming removed 10 bases from V and 1 base from J, with 11 bases in between. Germline CDR1 reads WSHSY; CDR2 reads SAAADI. The CDR3 sequence: CATSPGSNQPQHF. CDR3 bases: TGCGCCACCAGCCCAGGGAGCAATCAGCCCCAGCATTTT.

The rearrangement links TRBV4-1 to TRBJ2-3; D might be TRBD2 (5 bases). Trimming stripped 7 bases from V and 1 base from J, with 15 bases between. Germline V gene sequence: CDR1 MGHRA, CDR2 YSYEKL. The CDR3 loop spans 15 amino acids. The CDR3 coding sequence is TGCGCCAGCACCTTCCGGAGCGGACGCACAGATACGCAGTATTTT. Translated: CASTFRSGRTDTQYF.

V usage is TRBV19 and J usage is TRBJ2-5, with D possibly TRBD1 on 6 matching bases. The CDR3 has 14 residues. V was shortened by 3 bases and J by 4 bases, with 12 bases between the two germline ends. CDR1 and CDR2 from the germline V gene are LNHDA and SQIVND (reference sequence). The CDR3 region has the DNA TGTGCCAGTAGTATGAGGGACACCGTAGAGACCCAGTACTTC. Protein: CASSMRDTVETQYF.

This clone was picked up a small number of times. The CDR3 is CASSPNSGRATGANVLTF. The CDR3 coding sequence is TGTGCCAGCAGCCCCAATAGCGGGAGGGCTACCGGGGCCAACGTCCTGACTTTC. V gene TRBV5-5 combines with J gene TRBJ2-6; TRBD2 matches at 11 bases. The CDR3 is made up of 18 amino acids. The trim removed 4 bases at V and 4 bases at J, leaving 10 bases unmatched. Germline V gives CDR1 SGHKS, CDR2 YYEKEE (reference sequence).

The chain joins TRBV7-9 to TRBJ1-2, with D tentatively TRBD1 (5 bases). The CDR3 is 18 amino acids. V lost 8 bases and J 3 bases, leaving 28 bases between the germline ends. Germline V lookup: CDR1 SEHNR, CDR2 FQNEAQ (reference sequence). The CDR3 loop reads CASGASIYHGSGHYGYTF. The CDR3 coding sequence is TGTGCCAGCGGAGCTTCTATCTACCATGGGTCAGGGCACTATGGCTACACCTTC.

V and J are TRBV15 and TRBJ1-1, with D hard to call. The CDR3 consists of 13 residues. The germline V gene encodes CDR1 LNHNV and CDR2 YYDKDF (reference sequence). Trimming removed 1 base from V and 3 bases from J, with 6 bases in between. The CDR3 nucleotides are TGTGCCACCAGCAGAGGCGCGGACACTGAAGCTTTCTTT. Translating it yields CATSRGADTEAFF.

V is TRBV5-1 and J is TRBJ2-7; D is ambiguous. Per germline, CDR1 SGHRS and CDR2 YFSETQ. The CDR3 loop spans 13 amino acids. Trimming removed 4 bases at V and 1 base at J, with 9 bases between. CDR3 DNA: TGCGCCAGCAGCCCCACACAATCCTACGAGCAGTACTTC. Translation gives CASSPTQSYEQYF.

V usage is TRBV5-1 and J usage is TRBJ1-2; 9 bases match TRBD1. This CDR3 has 18 residues. The J segment lost 2 bases and the V segment lost 0 bases, leaving 11 bases of the junction unmatched. Looked up from germline, CDR1 is SGHRS and CDR2 is YFSETQ. This chain's CDR3 is CASSLGAARGTGNYGYTF. Here the CDR3 DNA reads TGCGCCAGCAGCTTGGGGGCCGCTAGAGGGACAGGGAACTATGGCTACACCTTC.

This clone was recorded once. The V gene is TRBV29-1, the J gene TRBJ1-2, with TRBD1 matching 10 bases. Trimming cost V 6 bases and J 3 bases; bases outside gene matches: 4. The length of the CDR3 is 13 residues. Germline assignment: CDR1 SQVTM and CDR2 ANQGSEA. CDR3 sequence: CSVDGQGDYGYTF. CDR3 sequence (DNA): TGCAGCGTAGACGGACAGGGGGACTATGGCTACACCTTC.

The chain couples TRBV7-9 to TRBJ2-5, with 7 bases matching TRBD1. After removal of 5 bases from V and 1 base from J, the junction contained 4 bases not matched to a gene. The V gene's germline CDR1 is SEHNR and CDR2 FQNEAQ (reference sequence). This CDR3 contains 14 residues. In DNA form, the CDR3 reads TGTGCCAGCAGCCGGGGACAGACCCAAGAGACCCAGTACTTC. Its protein product is CASSRGQTQETQYF.

J is TRBJ1-5 and V is TRBV19; maybe TRBD1 (5 bases). Trimming removed 3 bases at V and 4 bases at J, with 16 bases between. The CDR3 totals 16 residues. The germline V gene encodes CDR1 LNHDA and CDR2 SQIVND (reference sequence). The CDR3 region is CASSIGSAGINQPQHF. CDR3 DNA: TGTGCCAGTAGTATCGGTTCGGCAGGGATTAATCAGCCCCAGCATTTT.

The chain is built from TRBV5-1 and TRBJ2-1; D not certain. The CDR3 is 17 residues long. The V gene's germline CDR1 is SGHRS and CDR2 YFSETQ. Trimming pared 4 bases from V and 0 bases from J, leaving 17 bases between. CDR3 region: CASSVAAFKTSYNEQFF. The CDR3, as DNA: TGCGCCAGCAGCGTAGCCGCCTTCAAGACCTCCTACAATGAGCAGTTCTTC.

V gene TRBV7-9 combines with J gene TRBJ1-5; D is unresolved. CDR3 size: 16 residues. V was cut by 1 base and J by 7 bases, with 17 bases left in between. Germline CDR1 and CDR2: SEHNR and FQNEAQ (reference sequence). The chain's CDR3 is CASSLDRVGFWQPQHF. CDR3 sequence (DNA): TGTGCCAGCAGCTTAGACAGAGTAGGCTTTTGGCAGCCCCAGCATTTT.

This clone was detected a few times. This rearrangement joins TRBV5-1 to TRBJ2-2, with D possibly matching TRBD1 (6 bases). Between the trimmed V and J ends, which lost 5 bases and 0 bases, there was a span of 14 bases. Germline CDR1 reads SGHRS; CDR2 reads YFSETQ. The CDR3 extends over 16 amino acids. The CDR3 sequence is CASSYGTSANTGELFF. As DNA, the CDR3 is TGCGCCAGCAGTTATGGGACATCCGCGAACACCGGGGAGCTGTTTTTT.

In its sample, this clone was seen a few times. The rearrangement uses TRBV25-1 and TRBJ2-7; D might be TRBD2 (6 bases). This CDR3 is 12 amino acids long. The ends were cut back, 5 bases at V and 3 bases at J, with 8 bases in the middle. Germline V CDR1 and CDR2: MGHDK, SYGVNS. CDR3 bases: TGTGCCAGCAGTCAGGGACTCTACGAGCAGTACTTC. Translation gives CASSQGLYEQYF.

V and J are TRBV4-1 and TRBJ2-2; TRBD2 aligns across 8 bases. The CDR3 runs to 18 residues. Per germline, CDR1 MGHRA and CDR2 YSYEKL. The J segment lost 4 bases and the V segment lost 0 bases, leaving 10 bases of the junction unmatched. The CDR3 bases are TGCGCCAGCAGCCAAGAAGGTAGCGGGGCTCTTGTCACCGGGGAGCTGTTTTTT. Encoded protein: CASSQEGSGALVTGELFF.

In the case of this clone: Just one base apart from a much larger clone, this may be a read error. The V call is TRBV5-6, the J call TRBJ2-5, with 11 bases aligning to TRBD2. The CDR3 is made up of 16 amino acids. Per germline, CDR1 SGHDT and CDR2 YYEEEE. The trim removed 4 bases at V and 1 base at J, leaving 6 bases unmatched. The CDR3: CASSPRTSGFQETQYF. In nucleotides, the CDR3 is TGTGCCAGCAGCCCCCGGACTAGCGGGTTCCAAGAGACCCAGTACTTC.

The chain carries TRBV5-4 and TRBJ1-1, with 7 nucleotides matching TRBD1. CDR3 length: 16 amino acids. V dropped 4 bases and J dropped 0; count of bases not matched to a gene: 9. The V gene's germline CDR1 is SGHNT and CDR2 YYREEE (reference sequence). CDR3 bases: TGTGCCAGCAGCGAAGGGACAGTTAAAATGAACACTGAAGCTTTCTTT. This gives the protein CASSEGTVKMNTEAFF.